The 10 T cell receptor beta chains given below trace back to one sample, sequenced in a study of tumor-infiltrating lymphocytes in primary liver carcinoma. Making TCR beta cDNA involved around 500 ng total RNA and a constant-region primer. Slightly modified ARM-PCR with three nested multiplex PCR rounds yielded TCR beta libraries. TRBV1-TRBV30 forward primers and a C-beta reverse primer were used in the first two PCR rounds, which each ran for 10 cycles. TCRdb analysed the multiplex PCR reads with MiXCR anew, one entry per CDR3 protein. The sample records over 250,000 distinct CDR3 sequences, more than 55% being singletons. It was unsorted whole blood that yielded blood RNA, and germline DNA was also extracted. The material sequenced was peripheral blood. All receptors derive from a woman younger than 45 with primary liver carcinoma and hepatitis B virus infection.

The rearrangement uses TRBV10-2 and TRBJ2-7; possibly TRBD1 for D (6 bases). Germline lookup yields CDR1 WSHSY and CDR2 SAAADI. The length of the CDR3 is 12 residues. The ends were cut back, 7 bases at V and 9 bases at J, with 16 bases in the middle. CDR3 protein: CASMGHQPVQYF. CDR3 in DNA: TGCGCCAGCATGGGACACCAACCGGTGCAGTACTTC.

This clonotype was observed a few times. The chain is built from TRBV12-3 or TRBV12-4 and TRBJ1-1; D is perhaps TRBD1 (5 bases). There are 14 residues in the CDR3. Trimming took off 6 bases at V and 8 bases at J, with 19 bases between the two ends. For the CDR3, the DNA is TGTGCCAGCAGCCTGACAGCGGGATTGCGGGAAGCTTTCTTT. Its protein is CASSLTAGLREAFF.

Details on this clonotype: Being one base from a much bigger clone, this may be a read error. The chain carries TRBV4-1 and TRBJ2-1; TRBD1 or TRBD2 may be the D gene (6 bases each). Germline V gene sequence: CDR1 MGHRA, CDR2 YSYEKL. V gave up 2 bases and J gave up 7 bases, with 21 bases separating them. The CDR3 runs to 17 residues. In nucleotides, the CDR3 is TGCGCCAGCAGCCAAAGGGGGGCTGGGAGGACGCGGAATGAGCAGTTCTTC. Amino acids: CASSQRGAGRTRNEQFF.

This clonotype was observed at least ten times. The V gene is TRBV11-2, the J gene TRBJ2-1; possibly TRBD1 for D (6 bases). This CDR3 is built from 16 residues. V lost 3 bases and J lost 7, with 19 bases in between. CDR1 is SGHAT and CDR2 is FQNNGV in the germline V gene. CDR3 sequence (DNA): TGTGCCAGCAGCTTTAGGGGGTTTGGCGCGGTGAATGAGCAGTTCTTC. This translates into CASSFRGFGAVNEQFF.

About this clonotype: This clone may be a read error of a much larger clone one base away. It is likely a read error, because the conserved phenylalanine at the end of the CDR3 is missing. The chain recombines TRBV4-1 with TRBJ1-1, with D hard to call. The CDR3 sequence is 17 residues long. V gave up 3 bases and J gave up 0 bases, with 17 bases separating them. Germline values: CDR1 MGHRA, CDR2 YSYEKL. CDR3 sequence (DNA): TGCGCCAGCAGCCAGGCACCGGGGTCCGGGGTGAACACTGAAGCTTTCCTT. Translating gives CASSQAPGSGVNTEAFL.

As for this clonotype: Germline is not matched at one junction end, which may reflect a read error. In DNA form, the CDR3 reads TGCGCCAGCAGCTTGTTTGGGTCTAGCGGGAGTTTGAAGATCAATGAGCAGCTCTTC. Translation gives CASSLFGSSGSLKINEQLF. This chain uses TRBV5-1 with TRBJ2-1; 10 nucleotides line up with TRBD2. Looked up from germline, CDR1 is SGHRS and CDR2 is YFSETQ. The CDR3 has 19 amino acids. The full variable domain, rest sourced from reference TRBV5-1 and TRBJ2-1, is KAGVTQTPRYLIKTRGQQVTLSCSPISGHRSVSWYQQTPGQGLQFLFEYFSETQRNKGNFPGRFSGRQFSNSRSEMNVSTLELGDSALYLCASSLFGSSGSLKINEQLFGPGTRLTVL.

About this clonotype: Its ends do not fully match the called genes, so a read error is possible. The genes are TRBV6-1 and TRBJ2-5, with 8 bases identical to TRBD1. Germline V gives CDR1 MNHNS, CDR2 SASEGT. This CDR3 contains 12 residues. This chain's CDR3 is CVSSRDRETQYF. The CDR3, as DNA: TGTGTCAGCAGCCGGGACAGGGAGACCCAGTACTTC.

This clonotype has a count of ten or more. The chain is built from TRBV29-1 and TRBJ2-1, with TRBD2 as a possible D gene (5 bases). The CDR3 spans 14 residues. V was clipped by 8 bases and J by 9 bases, with 23 bases between them. Germline V lookup: CDR1 SQVTM, CDR2 ANQGSEA. CDR3 bases: TGCAGCATCCTAGGCAGCGGCCTGGGCCGTGAGCAGTTCTTC. It translates to CSILGSGLGREQFF.

The chain combines TRBV11-2 with TRBJ2-2; tentative D call: TRBD2 (6 bases). The germline CDR1 and CDR2 sequences are SGHAT and FQNNGV. The CDR3 length is 15 residues. The CDR3 DNA is TGTACTAGCAGACTCACTAAGGACTTAACCGGGGAGCTGTTTTTT. Encoded protein: CTSRLTKDLTGELFF.

On this clonotype: Likely a read error: the CDR3 ends without its conserved phenylalanine or tryptophan. This chain uses TRBV11-3 with TRBJ2-2; no reliable D call. Looked up from germline, CDR1 is SGHNT and CDR2 is YENEEA. The CDR3 covers 13 residues. CDR3 amino acids: CASSLVTTGELFL. The CDR3 DNA is TGCGCCAGCAGCTTAGTAACAACCGGGGAGCTGTTTCTT.